Sequencing of this T cell receptor beta chain was carried out in a study of long-term antiretroviral therapy in people with HIV. Study-level findings and limits: No data were available on ART adherence, viral resistance or therapy changes. Repertoire composition at all time points was dominated by clones that had expanded before ART.

Concerning this clone: Its antigen is undetermined.

CDR1 and CDR2 (germline): MGHRA, YSYEKL. The length of the CDR3 is 15 residues. V shed 0 bases and J 8 bases; nucleotides not matched to a gene: 4. It was version v3.0 of the immunoSEQ assay that was run at survey level. Target depth was roughly 35,000-55,000 T-cell genomes per sample. Sequenced by immunoSEQ multiplex PCR; TCRdb stores in-frame clones only, minus some. The profile shows 20,000 to 25,000 clones, 85% of them singletons. Every participant with HIV received treatment in the United States. The chain couples TRBV4-1 to TRBJ1-4, with 9 bases aligning to TRBD1. The sequence was obtained from a man aged 35-49 years with HIV. This specimen was unsorted PBMCs, taken 1.6 years after starting antiretroviral therapy. The CDR3 sequence: CASSQERTGEEKLFF. The DNA for the CDR3 is TGCGCCAGCAGCCAAGAGCGGACAGGGGAGGAAAAACTGTTTTTT.